This T cell receptor (beta chain) stems from a study of spatial heterogeneity in lung cancer (dated 2019 in TCRdb). Turning to the overall study: More beta-chain than alpha-chain transcripts were consistently detected, likely reflecting higher beta-chain transcript abundance. TCR alpha and beta repertoires were quantitatively compared across multiple tumor regions, matched nontumor lung and blood in non-small cell lung cancer. TCR repertoire features were related to nonsynonymous mutation counts determined by whole-exome sequencing of tumor tissue. At surgery, hundreds of tumor regions, 64 matched nontumor lung samples and more than 50 PBMC samples were TCR-sequenced for both alpha and beta chains. In the raw uncorrected reads, each unique combination of TCR and UMI appeared more than ten times on average. Paper-wide results and their limitations: Additional single-cell paired TCR alpha and beta sequencing was considered necessary to confirm, at a functional level, the hypothesis that regional TCRs recognize regional mutations.

The table lists this clonotype with a few counts. There is no known antigen for this receptor. Per-base qualities were not stored, and no clone one base away is much larger. The method behind the library was 5' RACE. TCRdb lists the instrument as NextSeq 500. To allow correction of PCR and sequencing errors, the TCR library protocol tagged every TCR cDNA molecule with a unique molecular identifier. The source study handled its data this way. Decombinator tools were used for TCR identification, UMI-based error correction and CDR3 extraction. TCRs above a frequency of 2 per 1,000, corresponding to the top 1% of the tumor frequency distribution, were defined as expanded. Rényi diversity was computed with the R vegan package after subsampling each repertoire 100 times to 5,000 TCRs. To build CDR3 similarity networks, amino acid triplet string-kernel similarity was used, and CDR3s were connected when their pairwise similarity was above 0.82. TCRdb reworked the public reads: Q25 trimming with fastp, MiXCR clone assembly, productive beta chains retained. Merged by CDR3 protein, the rows form single entries marked with the most common genes and DNA. V and J calls and clone size were set by TCRdb, not the authors. The sample table holds approximately 6,300 distinct CDR3 sequences, of which 15% to 20% were seen once. The ten largest clones add up to around 17% of the sample.

From a lookup of the germline V gene (reference sequence), CDR1 and CDR2 are SEHNR and FQNEAQ. Cut back by 1 base and 6 bases, the V and J ends lie 10 bases apart. Including the terminal cysteine and phenylalanine, the CDR3 comprises 13 residues. Of all the DNA, just the CDR3 is kept, 39 bases in frame from base 1. The time point label, as the study defines it: sample taken at primary tumor resection. The donors were some 76 patients from the lung TRACERx cohort who had early-stage, untreated non-small cell lung cancer. Whole RNA extracted from tumor and nontumor lung tissue, or from cryopreserved PBMC samples, was used for TCR sequencing without cell sorting. Patients were selected for TCR sequencing only if sufficient RNA was available from at least two tumor regions. Tumor and adjacent nontumor lung specimens were reviewed by a lung pathologist before selection.

The V gene is TRBV7-9 and the J gene is TRBJ2-7; the D segment cannot be called with confidence. This receptor was obtained from a male donor with early-stage non-small cell lung cancer. The input for sequencing was normal lung tissue next to the tumor, taken at surgery. The CDR3 here reads CASSLEPRREQYF. The sequenced DNA is TGTGCCAGCAGCTTAGAGCCCAGGCGCGAGCAGTACTTC.